This T cell receptor beta chain was sequenced in a study of radiotherapy plus CTLA-4 blockade in lung cancer. The overall study: Patients showed objective responses in 18% of cases, and disease control was achieved by under 35%. Study conclusions and caveats: Expansion of tumor-derived TCR clones was observed in blood after radiotherapy plus ipilimumab.

In regard to this clone: Antigen: not known.

Sequencing was performed with immunoSEQ multiplex PCR; in TCRdb, only in-frame clones are kept and a portion is missing. The sample lists 45,000 or so clones, 60% to 80% occurring once. CDR1 is MNHEY and CDR2 is SVGAGI in the germline V gene. Trimming stripped 6 bases from V and 6 bases from J, with 14 bases between. The CDR3 has 13 amino acids. V and J are TRBV6-5 and TRBJ1-2; D gene ambiguous. The sequenced sample was peripheral blood, obtained from a patient treated with radiotherapy plus ipilimumab. The TCR was taken from a human donor with non-small cell lung cancer who had stable disease on radiotherapy plus ipilimumab. The CDR3 nucleotides are TGTGCCAGCAGCCCATGGCAGACGAATGGCTACACCTTC. This codes for CASSPWQTNGYTF.